This is a list of T cell receptor beta chains from one sample in a study of blood T cell repertoires in COVID-19. Data came from immunoSEQ multiplex PCR; TCRdb stores just in-frame clones and leaves some out. Here the sample spans 90,000 to 150,000 clones, over 65% being singletons. Sequencing used peripheral blood. Receptors originate from a man in his fifties or sixties with acute or convalescent COVID-19. Both conserved end residues are part of each CDR3. The D gene is left open where the match is weak. A row's size may be missing; if present it is once, few, many or a size class.

TRBJ2-3	TRBV9	.	.	14	CASSVWQNTDTQYF	TGTGCCAGCAGCGTCTGGCAGAACACAGATACGCAGTATTTT
TRBJ2-7	TRBV6-6	.	TRBD1	14	CASIIGTGHYEQYF	TGTGCCAGCATCATAGGGACAGGGCACTACGAGCAGTACTTC
TRBJ1-1	TRBV7-2	.	.	14	CASSQDRGGTEAFF	TGTGCCAGCAGCCAGGACCGGGGGGGCACTGAAGCTTTCTTT
TRBJ2-4	TRBV20-1	.	TRBD2	19	CSASEEGTSGSWGKNIQYF	TGCAGTGCTAGTGAGGAGGGGACTAGCGGGAGCTGGGGCAAAAACATTCAGTACTTC
TRBJ2-1	TRBV10-1	.	.	14	CASSESTDQRRQFF	TGCGCCAGCAGTGAGTCAACAGACCAGCGGAGGCAGTTCTTC
TRBJ2-7	TRBV2	once	TRBD1	12	CAGGGQAYEQYF	TGTGCCGGAGGGGGACAGGCTTACGAGCAGTACTTC
TRBJ2-1	TRBV7-9	.	.	13	CAGSGSTYNEQFF	TGTGCCGGGAGCGGGTCTACCTACAATGAGCAGTTCTTC
TRBJ2-5	TRBV3-1/TRBV3-2	.	TRBD2	18	CASSQDRSSGSWGETQYF	TGTGCCAGCAGCCAAGATAGATCTAGCGGGAGCTGGGGGGAGACCCAGTACTTC
TRBJ2-7	TRBV5-4	.	.	16	CASSGAGALSSYEQYF	TGTGCCAGCAGCGGGGCTGGGGCCCTGAGCTCCTACGAGCAGTACTTC
TRBJ2-5	TRBV10-3	.	TRBD1	14	CAIMGDRGKETQYF	TGTGCCATCATGGGGGACAGGGGAAAAGAGACCCAGTACTTC
TRBJ1-2	TRBV28	once	TRBD1	15	CASTRPPGQGLGYTF	TGTGCCAGCACCCGCCCGCCGGGACAGGGGTTAGGCTACACCTTC
TRBJ2-1	TRBV7-8	.	TRBD1	13	CASSGDSYNEQFF	TGTGCCAGCAGCGGGGACAGCTACAATGAGCAGTTCTTC
TRBJ1-6	TRBV6-5	.	TRBD1	14	CASSEDRVKSPLHF	TGTGCCAGCAGCGAGGACAGGGTAAAGTCACCCCTCCATTTT
TRBJ2-1	TRBV18	.	TRBD2	16	CASSPQVLAGVGEQFF	TGTGCCAGCTCACCGCAAGTACTAGCGGGAGTGGGTGAGCAGTTCTTC
TRBJ1-2	TRBV7-8	.	TRBD1	14	CASSLVGQVYGYTF	TGTGCCAGCAGCTTAGTCGGACAGGTGTATGGCTACACCTTC
TRBJ1-1	TRBV7-2	.	.	14	CASSLEQLWAEAFF	TGTGCCAGCAGCTTAGAACAGCTCTGGGCTGAAGCTTTCTTT
TRBJ1-5	TRBV19	.	TRBD1	15	CASSSDRAQGQPQHF	TGTGCCAGTAGCTCTGACAGGGCTCAGGGGCAGCCCCAGCATTTT
TRBJ2-7	TRBV7-2	few	TRBD2	17	CASSSSGTSGSFNEQYF	TGTGCCAGCAGCTCCTCCGGGACTAGCGGGAGTTTCAACGAGCAGTACTTC
TRBJ2-2	TRBV7-3	.	TRBD1	15	CASSLKGARTGELFF	TGTGCCAGCAGCTTAAAGGGGGCTCGCACCGGGGAGCTGTTTTTT
TRBJ2-7	TRBV9	once	TRBD1	15	CASSVGQGFSYEQYF	TGTGCCAGCAGCGTAGGACAGGGGTTCTCCTACGAGCAGTACTTC
TRBJ2-2	TRBV7-3	few	.	13	CASSFGGTGELFF	TGTGCCAGCAGCTTTGGAGGCACCGGGGAGCTGTTTTTT
TRBJ2-5	TRBV28	.	TRBD1	18	CASSFSPATGDPKETQYF	TGTGCCAGCAGTTTCTCTCCCGCGACAGGGGACCCTAAGGAGACCCAGTACTTC
TRBJ2-5	TRBV18	.	TRBD2	16	CASSPTGLAGVETQYF	TGTGCCAGCTCACCCACGGGACTAGCGGGAGTAGAGACCCAGTACTTC
TRBJ1-2	TRBV19	.	.	13	CASSRQVNYGYTF	TGTGCCAGTAGTAGACAAGTTAACTATGGCTACACCTTC
TRBJ2-5	TRBV2	few	TRBD2	15	CASSEETSGQETQYF	TGTGCCAGCAGTGAAGAGACTAGCGGACAAGAGACCCAGTACTTC
TRBJ1-1	TRBV6-1	.	.	12	CASSEPFSQAFF	TGTGCCAGCAGTGAACCATTCTCCCAGGCTTTCTTT
TRBJ2-2	TRBV28	.	.	15	CASSFGQGSTGELFF	TGTGCCAGCAGTTTTGGGCAGGGGAGCACCGGGGAGCTGTTTTTT
TRBJ2-7	TRBV28	.	TRBD1	12	CASRTGGYEQYF	TGTGCCAGCAGAACAGGGGGCTACGAGCAGTACTTC
TRBJ2-2	TRBV27	few	TRBD1	16	CASSLRQGATTGELFF	TGTGCCAGCAGTTTACGGCAGGGGGCGACCACCGGGGAGCTGTTTTTT
TRBJ1-2	TRBV11-2	.	TRBD1	15	CASSQGGRSSYGYTF	TGTGCCAGCAGCCAGGGGGGTAGATCCTCATATGGCTACACCTTC
TRBJ2-7	TRBV6-6	.	.	12	CASSSFSLEQYF	TGTGCCAGCAGCTCCTTCTCCCTAGAGCAGTACTTC
TRBJ2-3	TRBV7-9	.	.	12	CASSLERGTQYF	TGTGCCAGCAGCTTAGAACGAGGTACGCAGTATTTT
TRBJ2-3	TRBV5-4	.	TRBD2	17	CASSTVGGAGGMNTQYF	TGTGCCAGCAGCACCGTGGGCGGAGCGGGAGGGATGAATACGCAGTATTTT
TRBJ2-1	TRBV9	.	TRBD1	16	CASSNPAQGADNEQFF	TGTGCCAGCAGCAATCCAGCACAGGGGGCCGACAATGAGCAGTTCTTC
TRBJ2-5	TRBV10-3	.	.	13	CATSDRRQETQYF	TGTGCCACCAGCGACAGGCGACAAGAGACCCAGTACTTC
TRBJ2-7	TRBV25-1	.	TRBD1	16	CASSPPRQGIGYEQYF	TGTGCCAGCAGTCCCCCCCGACAGGGAATCGGCTACGAGCAGTACTTC
TRBJ2-3	TRBV7-7	.	TRBD1	16	CASSPLGTGGRDTQYF	TGTGCTAGCAGCCCTTTAGGGACAGGGGGAAGAGATACGCAGTATTTT
TRBJ2-7	TRBV4-3	.	TRBD2	15	CASSQETSGSYEQYF	TGCGCCAGCAGCCAAGAGACTAGCGGGAGTTACGAGCAGTACTTC
TRBJ2-2	TRBV5-4	once	TRBD2	16	CASSLGGPSGTGELFF	TGTGCCAGCAGCTTGGGGGGACCTAGCGGAACCGGGGAGCTGTTTTTT
TRBJ1-1	TRBV7-9	.	.	13	CASSLSLRTEAFF	TGTGCCAGCAGCCTCTCGTTACGGACTGAAGCTTTCTTT
TRBJ2-1	TRBV9	.	TRBD2	15	CASSPSGRTYNEQFF	TGTGCCAGCAGTCCTAGCGGGAGGACGTACAATGAGCAGTTCTTC
TRBJ2-3	TRBV6-4	.	.	14	CASSETGDRDTQYF	TGTGCCAGCAGTGAAACGGGAGATCGAGATACGCAGTATTTT
TRBJ1-2	TRBV9	.	.	14	CASSLGQTPYGYTF	TGTGCCAGCAGCCTAGGACAGACCCCCTACGGCTACACCTTC